Following are 9 T cell receptor beta chains from one sample sequenced in a study of OX40 agonist ivuxolimab in advanced cancers. The library was made by the immunoSEQ multiplex PCR assay. The source is immuneACCESS, and TCRdb retained only in-frame sequences with V and J called. Part of the clones is not carried over; for the studies checked, unresolved V genes explain less than half of this, and the remainder is unexplained. The sample table records about 61,000 clones; about four fifths of these occur just once. The ten largest clonotypes hold less than 4% of the sample. The sample in question was CD4+ or CD8+ T cells sorted from blood, obtained in a trial of the OX40 agonist ivuxolimab. The receptors here all came from an adult with an advanced solid tumor such as melanoma, head and neck, liver or kidney cancer.

J is TRBJ1-5 and V is TRBV18; unclear D gene. Germline V gene data show CDR1 as KGHSH and CDR2 as LQKENI. Trimming left V 1 base short and J 0 bases short, with 7 bases between. The CDR3 is 15 amino acids. The CDR3: CASSPQSYSNQPQHF. The CDR3 DNA sequence: TGTGCCAGCTCACCACAGAGCTATAGCAATCAGCCCCAGCATTTT.

The chain has TRBV6-1 and TRBJ1-2, with D possibly TRBD1 on 5 matching bases. The CDR3 contains 15 residues. The V end was cut by 2 bases, the J end by 7 bases, with 17 bases between. Germline loops: CDR1 MNHNS, CDR2 SASEGT. The CDR3 region has the DNA TGTGCCAGCAGTGAAAATATAGGCAGGGAGGGTGGCTACACCTTC. Translation: CASSENIGREGGYTF.

The CDR3 sequence is CASSERLRDTEAFF. CDR3 in DNA: TGTGCCAGCAGTGAGCGACTGAGGGACACTGAAGCTTTCTTT. The V and J genes are TRBV2 and TRBJ1-1; D unclear. The CDR3 has 14 amino acids. Germline values: CDR1 SNHLY, CDR2 FYNNEI. V was trimmed by 3 bases and J by 3 bases, leaving 11 bases between them.

V usage is TRBV9 and J usage is TRBJ2-1; D perhaps matches TRBD2 (7 bases). This CDR3 is built from 15 residues. The germline V gene encodes CDR1 SGDLS and CDR2 YYNGEE. Trimming pared 3 bases from V and 2 bases from J, leaving 12 bases between. CDR3 in DNA: TGTGCCAGCAGCGAGACGGGGGGCACCTACAATGAGCAGTTCTTC. Translating it yields CASSETGGTYNEQFF.

V and J are TRBV27 and TRBJ2-1; 9 positions match TRBD1. Per the germline V gene, CDR1 is MNHEY and CDR2 is SMNVEV (reference sequence). This CDR3 comprises 15 residues. V gave up 6 bases and J gave up 3 bases; unmatched junction bases: 6. CDR3 in amino acids: CASSQGTGIYNEQFF. The CDR3 nucleotides read TGTGCCAGCAGCCAAGGGACAGGGATCTACAATGAGCAGTTCTTC.

V is TRBV2 and J is TRBJ2-3, with a possible D match to TRBD1 (6 bases). The CDR3 contains 13 residues. Trimming took 8 bases from V and 1 from J, leaving 10 bases between them. From germline, CDR1 is SNHLY and CDR2 FYNNEI. The chain's CDR3 is CASYRARTDTQYF. The CDR3 DNA follows: TGTGCCAGCTACAGGGCCCGCACAGATACGCAGTATTTT.

CDR3 residues: CASSLRISEGRYGYTF. CDR3 nucleotide sequence: TGTGCCAGCAGTTTAAGGATATCGGAGGGCCGCTATGGCTACACCTTC. The J gene is TRBJ1-2, the V gene TRBV6-5; D remains ambiguous. V was pared by 4 bases and J by 4 bases, with 19 bases between. The CDR3 sequence is 16 residues long. Germline CDR1 reads MNHEY; CDR2 reads SVGAGI.

The V gene is TRBV2, the J gene TRBJ1-6; weak D call: TRBD1 (5 bases). V was cut by 7 bases and J by 8 bases, with 18 bases left in between. Germline V gene sequence: CDR1 SNHLY, CDR2 FYNNEI. This CDR3 is built from 15 residues. DNA of the CDR3: TGTGCCAGCACAAAGGCGGGGGGGAGAGATTCACCCCTCCACTTT. Protein product: CASTKAGGRDSPLHF.

This clone showed up just once. The chain combines TRBV19 with TRBJ2-3, with 13 bases identical to TRBD2. Per germline, CDR1 LNHDA and CDR2 SQIVND (reference sequence). CDR3 length equals 15 residues. Germline trimming cut 6 bases from V and 3 bases from J; bases unmatched to any gene: 3. The CDR3 DNA follows: TGTGCCAGTAGAAGGACTAGCGGGGGAACAGATACGCAGTATTTT. Its protein is CASRRTSGGTDTQYF.